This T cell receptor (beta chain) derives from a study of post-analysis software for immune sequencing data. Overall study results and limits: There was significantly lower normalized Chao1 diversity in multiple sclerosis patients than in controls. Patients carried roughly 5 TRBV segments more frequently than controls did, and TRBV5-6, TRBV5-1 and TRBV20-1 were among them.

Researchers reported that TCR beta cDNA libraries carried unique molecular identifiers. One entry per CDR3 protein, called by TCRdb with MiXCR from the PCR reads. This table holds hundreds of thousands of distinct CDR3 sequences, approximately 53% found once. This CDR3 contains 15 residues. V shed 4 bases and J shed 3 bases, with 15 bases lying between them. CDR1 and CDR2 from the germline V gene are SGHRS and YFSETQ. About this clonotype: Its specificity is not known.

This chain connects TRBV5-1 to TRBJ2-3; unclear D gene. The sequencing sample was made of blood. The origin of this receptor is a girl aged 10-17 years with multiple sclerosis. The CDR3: CASSLNGIWTDTQYF. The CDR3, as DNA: TGCGCCAGCAGCCTAAATGGGATTTGGACAGATACGCAGTATTTT.